What follows describes a single T cell receptor (beta chain). The sample originates from a study of blood T cell repertoires in COVID-19. Per the original data handling: Counts of nucleated cells, estimated from reference gene primer amplification, were obtained. The method was immunoSEQ multiplex PCR; TCRdb's version includes in-frame clones alone and lacks a portion of them. The DNA gave D and trimming, while V, J and clone size come from that table. There are some 62,000 clones in the sample; 70% to 85% occur only once, and over 20% lies in the top ten. The specimen was peripheral blood. This clonotype was obtained from a woman aged 80 or over with active or convalescent COVID-19.

CDR3 loop: CSASNHGTGVQPQHF. CDR3 nucleotide sequence: TGCAGTGCTAGTAACCATGGGACAGGGGTACAGCCCCAGCATTTT. The chain has TRBV20-1 and TRBJ1-5; 10 bases are shared with TRBD1. Germline V CDR1 and CDR2: DFQATT, SNEGSKA (reference sequence). J was trimmed by 7 bases and V by 3 bases; bases with no gene match: 9. This CDR3 comprises 15 residues.